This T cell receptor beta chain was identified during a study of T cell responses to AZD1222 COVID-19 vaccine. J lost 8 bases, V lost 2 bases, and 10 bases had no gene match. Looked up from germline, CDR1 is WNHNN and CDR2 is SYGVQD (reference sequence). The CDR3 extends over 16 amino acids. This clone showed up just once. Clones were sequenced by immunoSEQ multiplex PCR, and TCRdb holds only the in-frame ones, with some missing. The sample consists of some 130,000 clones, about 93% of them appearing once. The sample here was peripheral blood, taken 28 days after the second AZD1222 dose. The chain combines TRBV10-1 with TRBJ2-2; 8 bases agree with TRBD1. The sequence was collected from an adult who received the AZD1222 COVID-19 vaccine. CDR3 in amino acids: CASSERIRQGIGELFF. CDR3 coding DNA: TGCGCCAGCAGTGAGCGGATTAGACAGGGGATAGGGGAGCTGTTTTTT.